These T cell receptor beta chains were read from a single sample in a study of spatial heterogeneity in lung cancer. TCRdb ran MiXCR on the 5' RACE reads and lists one entry per CDR3 protein. The sample gives roughly 110,000 distinct CDR3 sequences, 10% to 14% of which show up once; roughly 26% is in the top ten. The sample in question was PBMCs, obtained at follow-up. The receptors were sampled from a female donor with early-stage non-small cell lung cancer. Each CDR3 is given with its conserved first and last residue. Fields, in order: V gene, clone size, D gene, J gene, CDR3 DNA, CDR3 protein. The D gene is left open where the match is weak. The listing skips clone size in some rows; elsewhere it reads once, few, many or a size class.

v_gene: TRBV14
abundance: NA
d_gene: NA
j_gene: TRBJ2-7
CDR3nt: TGTGCCAGCAGCCAAGAGTTTGGCGAGCAGTACTTC
CDR3aa: CASSQEFGEQYF

v_gene: TRBV5-1
abundance: few
d_gene: TRBD2
j_gene: TRBJ2-7
CDR3nt: TGCGCCAGCAGCCTGGGACTAGCGGGAGTTTACGAGCAGTACTTC
CDR3aa: CASSLGLAGVYEQYF

v_gene: TRBV5-1
abundance: NA
d_gene: TRBD2
j_gene: TRBJ2-1
CDR3nt: TGCGCCAGCAGCTTGGATCTAGCGGGAGAACAGTTCTTC
CDR3aa: CASSLDLAGEQFF

v_gene: TRBV20-1
abundance: few
d_gene: NA
j_gene: TRBJ2-3
CDR3nt: TGCAGTGCTTTGTCGGCTAGCTCTAGCACAGATACGCAGTATTTT
CDR3aa: CSALSASSSTDTQYF

v_gene: TRBV11-2
abundance: many
d_gene: TRBD1
j_gene: TRBJ2-5
CDR3nt: TGTGCCAGCAGCTACGGGACAGAGTACCAAGAGACCCAGTACTTC
CDR3aa: CASSYGTEYQETQYF

v_gene: TRBV6-2/TRBV6-3
abundance: many
d_gene: TRBD2
j_gene: TRBJ2-3
CDR3nt: TGTGCCACAACTCGACTAGCGGGGAGGACAGATACGCAGTATTTT
CDR3aa: CATTRLAGRTDTQYF

v_gene: TRBV7-2
abundance: few
d_gene: NA
j_gene: TRBJ2-3
CDR3nt: TGTGCCAGCAGCCCCGTCGACGGAGATACGCAGTATTTT
CDR3aa: CASSPVDGDTQYF

v_gene: TRBV7-6
abundance: few
d_gene: TRBD2
j_gene: TRBJ2-1
CDR3nt: TGTGCCAGCAGTTCCGGGACTAGCGGGACCAATGAGCAGTTCTTC
CDR3aa: CASSSGTSGTNEQFF

v_gene: TRBV29-1
abundance: few
d_gene: NA
j_gene: TRBJ1-1
CDR3nt: TGCAGCGTTGAAGAGTTAGAAGCTTTCTTT
CDR3aa: CSVEELEAFF

v_gene: TRBV7-9
abundance: many
d_gene: TRBD1
j_gene: TRBJ1-2
CDR3nt: TGTGCCAGCAGCCGAGCTTTGGTCGGGACAGGGGGACCTTTTAACTATGGCTACACCTTC
CDR3aa: CASSRALVGTGGPFNYGYTF

v_gene: TRBV7-2
abundance: NA
d_gene: NA
j_gene: TRBJ1-6
CDR3nt: TGTGCCAGCAGCTTAAGCGGACAGCCCTATAATTCACCCCTCCACTTT
CDR3aa: CASSLSGQPYNSPLHF

v_gene: TRBV7-3
abundance: few
d_gene: TRBD2
j_gene: TRBJ2-1
CDR3nt: TGTGCCAGCAGCTTATCCCCGGGGGAAATCGGCGGGAGGGCCAATGAGCAGTTCTTC
CDR3aa: CASSLSPGEIGGRANEQFF

v_gene: TRBV6-1
abundance: few
d_gene: NA
j_gene: TRBJ1-1
CDR3nt: TGTGCCAGCAGTGAAAGGAACAGTGAAGCTTTCTTT
CDR3aa: CASSERNSEAFF

v_gene: TRBV2
abundance: few
d_gene: NA
j_gene: TRBJ1-1
CDR3nt: TGTGCCAGCAGTGTACGGGGGAGAAACACTGAAGCTTTCTTT
CDR3aa: CASSVRGRNTEAFF

v_gene: TRBV6-5
abundance: few
d_gene: NA
j_gene: TRBJ2-3
CDR3nt: TGTGCCAGCAGTTACTCGCACGCAGATACGCAGTATTTT
CDR3aa: CASSYSHADTQYF

v_gene: TRBV5-5
abundance: few
d_gene: NA
j_gene: TRBJ2-3
CDR3nt: TGTGCCAGCACCCGACTTGACACAGATACGCAGTATTTT
CDR3aa: CASTRLDTDTQYF

v_gene: TRBV29-1
abundance: many
d_gene: NA
j_gene: TRBJ2-1
CDR3nt: TGCAGCGCCCCGCAAGGGTCTAGCGACTACAATGAGCAGTTCTTC
CDR3aa: CSAPQGSSDYNEQFF

v_gene: TRBV12-3/TRBV12-4
abundance: NA
d_gene: TRBD1
j_gene: TRBJ1-6
CDR3nt: TGTGCCAGCAGAGCGACAGGGGTGAATTCACCCCTCCACTTT
CDR3aa: CASRATGVNSPLHF

v_gene: TRBV25-1
abundance: NA
d_gene: NA
j_gene: TRBJ1-2
CDR3nt: TGTGCCAGCAGTGAACTGCCTAGGAGCTATGGCTACACCTTC
CDR3aa: CASSELPRSYGYTF

v_gene: TRBV27
abundance: many
d_gene: NA
j_gene: TRBJ1-6
CDR3nt: TGTGCCACCCGCAGACGGACGGAGAGGAACTCACCCCTCCACTTT
CDR3aa: CATRRRTERNSPLHF

v_gene: TRBV7-9
abundance: many
d_gene: NA
j_gene: TRBJ2-2
CDR3nt: TGTGCCAGCAGCTTTTCCCCCAGGGCTGGGGCCGGGGAGCTGTTTTTT
CDR3aa: CASSFSPRAGAGELFF

v_gene: TRBV20-1
abundance: many
d_gene: NA
j_gene: TRBJ2-3
CDR3nt: TGCAGTGCTAGAGAGAAGGATACGCAGTATTTT
CDR3aa: CSAREKDTQYF

v_gene: TRBV28
abundance: NA
d_gene: NA
j_gene: TRBJ1-1
CDR3nt: TGTGCCAGCAGTTTATTGGGCGACACTGAAGCTTTCTTT
CDR3aa: CASSLLGDTEAFF

v_gene: TRBV5-1
abundance: NA
d_gene: NA
j_gene: TRBJ1-3
CDR3nt: TGCGCCAGCAGCTTGGGGACAGAAAACTCTGGAAACACCATATATTTT
CDR3aa: CASSLGTENSGNTIYF

v_gene: TRBV9
abundance: NA
d_gene: NA
j_gene: TRBJ2-7
CDR3nt: TGTGCCAGCAGCGTAGATCCAGCGGTTACCTACGAGCAGTACTTC
CDR3aa: CASSVDPAVTYEQYF

v_gene: TRBV12-3/TRBV12-4
abundance: few
d_gene: NA
j_gene: TRBJ1-3
CDR3nt: TGTGCCAGCAGGACAGGCTCTGGAAACACCATATATTTT
CDR3aa: CASRTGSGNTIYF

v_gene: TRBV6-5
abundance: many
d_gene: TRBD2
j_gene: TRBJ2-3
CDR3nt: TGTGCCAGCAGACCCGGACTAGCGGGAGCAGATACGCAGTATTTT
CDR3aa: CASRPGLAGADTQYF

v_gene: TRBV5-4
abundance: NA
d_gene: NA
j_gene: TRBJ2-5
CDR3nt: TGTGCCCTCGGGGCACAAGAGACCCAGTACTTC
CDR3aa: CALGAQETQYF

v_gene: TRBV7-2
abundance: few
d_gene: NA
j_gene: TRBJ2-1
CDR3nt: TGTGCCAGCAGCCCTCTTCTTTCCTACAATGAGCAGTTCTTC
CDR3aa: CASSPLLSYNEQFF

v_gene: TRBV12-3/TRBV12-4
abundance: few
d_gene: TRBD2
j_gene: TRBJ2-2
CDR3nt: TGTGCCAGCAGTTTCAGACTAGCGGGCCCCCCAAACACCGGGGAGCTGTTTTTT
CDR3aa: CASSFRLAGPPNTGELFF

v_gene: TRBV9
abundance: many
d_gene: TRBD2
j_gene: TRBJ2-7
CDR3nt: TGTGCCAGCAGCGTAGGCTCCGGGACTAGCAGCTACGAGCAGTACTTC
CDR3aa: CASSVGSGTSSYEQYF

v_gene: TRBV5-6
abundance: many
d_gene: TRBD2
j_gene: TRBJ2-1
CDR3nt: TGTGCCAGCAGCTTGTTGGGACTAGGCCCTTACAATGAGCAGTTCTTC
CDR3aa: CASSLLGLGPYNEQFF

v_gene: TRBV5-4
abundance: NA
d_gene: NA
j_gene: TRBJ1-6
CDR3nt: TGTGCCAGCAGCTTGCAGGCGGGCAATTCACCCCTCCACTTT
CDR3aa: CASSLQAGNSPLHF

v_gene: TRBV3-1
abundance: NA
d_gene: TRBD1
j_gene: TRBJ1-1
CDR3nt: TGTGCCAGCAGCCAAGGGGACAGGGGGAACACTGAAGCTTTCTTT
CDR3aa: CASSQGDRGNTEAFF

v_gene: TRBV6-5
abundance: few
d_gene: NA
j_gene: TRBJ2-4
CDR3nt: TGTGCCAGCAGTTACGACATAGGGCAGGGCATTCAGTACTTC
CDR3aa: CASSYDIGQGIQYF

v_gene: TRBV18
abundance: NA
d_gene: NA
j_gene: TRBJ2-1
CDR3nt: TGTGCCAGCTGGTCAGGGTACAATGAGCAGTTCTTC
CDR3aa: CASWSGYNEQFF

v_gene: TRBV5-4
abundance: NA
d_gene: NA
j_gene: TRBJ2-3
CDR3nt: TGTGCCAGCAGCCCAGGGCCCCACCGAGAATTGTGGGACACAGATACGCAGTATTTT
CDR3aa: CASSPGPHRELWDTDTQYF

v_gene: TRBV5-1
abundance: NA
d_gene: NA
j_gene: TRBJ2-1
CDR3nt: TGCGCCAGCAGCTTGTCGGCTAGGAGGAACAATGTGCAGTTCTTC
CDR3aa: CASSLSARRNNVQFF

v_gene: TRBV27
abundance: NA
d_gene: TRBD2
j_gene: TRBJ2-7
CDR3nt: TGTGCCAGCAGTTCTTTTTCCCTAGCGGGAGTTGAGCAGTACTTC
CDR3aa: CASSSFSLAGVEQYF

v_gene: TRBV5-5
abundance: NA
d_gene: NA
j_gene: TRBJ2-3
CDR3nt: TGTGCCAGCAGCGACGCGTCCTTGTCAGATACGCAGTATTTT
CDR3aa: CASSDASLSDTQYF

v_gene: TRBV27
abundance: NA
d_gene: NA
j_gene: TRBJ2-7
CDR3nt: TGTGCCAGCAGTCCGTCTGATTGTAGCTACGAGCAGTACTTC
CDR3aa: CASSPSDCSYEQYF

v_gene: TRBV19
abundance: NA
d_gene: NA
j_gene: TRBJ2-4
CDR3nt: TGTGCCAGTAGTAGCCGACATTTAGAAAACATTCAGTACTTC
CDR3aa: CASSSRHLENIQYF

v_gene: TRBV5-4
abundance: NA
d_gene: TRBD1
j_gene: TRBJ2-7
CDR3nt: TGTGCCAGCAGGAGGGACAGCTACGAGCAGTACTTC
CDR3aa: CASRRDSYEQYF

v_gene: TRBV5-1
abundance: NA
d_gene: TRBD1
j_gene: TRBJ2-4
CDR3nt: TGCGCCAGCAGCTTGCCTTCCGGGACAGGGAGGGACATTCAGTACTTC
CDR3aa: CASSLPSGTGRDIQYF

v_gene: TRBV4-2
abundance: NA
d_gene: NA
j_gene: TRBJ1-5
CDR3nt: TGTGCCAGCAGCCAAGGAGCCCTCAGGGAACAGCCCCAGCATTTT
CDR3aa: CASSQGALREQPQHF

v_gene: TRBV25-1
abundance: few
d_gene: NA
j_gene: TRBJ2-1
CDR3nt: TGTGCCAGCAGTGATCCCCCCCTCGACGAGCAGTTCTTC
CDR3aa: CASSDPPLDEQFF

v_gene: TRBV27
abundance: few
d_gene: TRBD1
j_gene: TRBJ1-1
CDR3nt: TGTGCCAGCAGTTCGGCAGGGGGCGGCTTCCAAGCTTTCTTT
CDR3aa: CASSSAGGGFQAFF

v_gene: TRBV6-6
abundance: NA
d_gene: NA
j_gene: TRBJ1-1
CDR3nt: TGTGCCAGCAGTTATTTACAGGGCACTGAAGCTTTCTTT
CDR3aa: CASSYLQGTEAFF

v_gene: TRBV20-1
abundance: many
d_gene: TRBD1
j_gene: TRBJ1-6
CDR3nt: TGCAGTGCTAGAGATAGGGGACAGGGGGCCCCCTATAATTCACCCCTCCACTTT
CDR3aa: CSARDRGQGAPYNSPLHF

v_gene: TRBV28
abundance: few
d_gene: NA
j_gene: TRBJ1-1
CDR3nt: TGTGCCAGCAGTTTCGGCCAGGGAAGGACTGAAGCTTTCTTT
CDR3aa: CASSFGQGRTEAFF

v_gene: TRBV5-1
abundance: NA
d_gene: TRBD1
j_gene: TRBJ1-2
CDR3nt: TGCGCCAGCAGCTCCCGGGACAGGGACGGCTACACCTTC
CDR3aa: CASSSRDRDGYTF

v_gene: TRBV28
abundance: many
d_gene: NA
j_gene: TRBJ2-7
CDR3nt: TGTGCCAGCAGTTCCTGGGGACGGAACCAAATGGGAAGCTACGAGCAGTACTTC
CDR3aa: CASSSWGRNQMGSYEQYF

v_gene: TRBV28
abundance: NA
d_gene: TRBD1
j_gene: TRBJ1-5
CDR3nt: TGTGCCAGCAGGCCGGGACAGGGGATTGGGAGCAATCAGCCCCAGCATTTT
CDR3aa: CASRPGQGIGSNQPQHF

v_gene: TRBV10-3
abundance: few
d_gene: TRBD2
j_gene: TRBJ2-7
CDR3nt: TGTGCCATCAGTGAGTCGAAAACACCGGGACTAGCGATCGAGCAGTACTTC
CDR3aa: CAISESKTPGLAIEQYF

v_gene: TRBV29-1
abundance: few
d_gene: NA
j_gene: TRBJ1-2
CDR3nt: TGCAGCGTCGTACAGGGATCCTATGGCTACACCTTC
CDR3aa: CSVVQGSYGYTF

v_gene: TRBV27
abundance: few
d_gene: TRBD1
j_gene: TRBJ2-3
CDR3nt: TGTGCCAGCAGTTTATACAGGGGAAGGGATACGCAGTATTTT
CDR3aa: CASSLYRGRDTQYF

v_gene: TRBV20-1
abundance: NA
d_gene: TRBD2
j_gene: TRBJ2-7
CDR3nt: TGCAGTGCTAAACGGGACTATCACTACGAGCAGTACTTC
CDR3aa: CSAKRDYHYEQYF

v_gene: TRBV29-1
abundance: NA
d_gene: NA
j_gene: TRBJ1-2
CDR3nt: TGCAGCGTTGATGGAATTCCACAACCTTCTAACTATGGCTACACCTTC
CDR3aa: CSVDGIPQPSNYGYTF

v_gene: TRBV10-3
abundance: NA
d_gene: TRBD1
j_gene: TRBJ1-1
CDR3nt: TGTGCCATCAGTGTGGGACAGGGGAACACTGAAGCTTTCTTT
CDR3aa: CAISVGQGNTEAFF

v_gene: TRBV11-2
abundance: NA
d_gene: NA
j_gene: TRBJ2-1
CDR3nt: TGTGCCAGCAGCTTAGGTAGGGTAGCAGCCAGCTCCTACAATGAGCAGTTCTTC
CDR3aa: CASSLGRVAASSYNEQFF